These 21 T cell receptor beta chains came from one sample sequenced in a study of blood T cell repertoires in COVID-19. Here immunoSEQ multiplex PCR was the method, and the copy in TCRdb shows in-frame clones only, minus some. The sample carries approximately 200,000 clones, around 85% recorded once. Sequencing used PBMCs or T cells enriched from blood (not recorded which). All receptors derive from a man aged 35-49 years who had recovered from COVID-19.

The chain couples TRBV6-2 or TRBV6-3 to TRBJ2-1; weak D call: TRBD1 (5 bases). The CDR3 is 17 amino acids. Germline CDR1 and CDR2: MNHEY and SVGEGT. V lost 2 bases, J lost 0 bases, and 14 bases lay in between. The CDR3 loop reads CASSYDSLTNSYNEQFF. In DNA form, the CDR3 reads TGTGCCAGCAGTTACGACAGTCTAACAAACTCCTACAATGAGCAGTTCTTC.

The chain joins TRBV28 to TRBJ1-3; 8 nucleotides align to TRBD1. With 4 bases clipped from V and 6 bases from J, the junction kept 11 bases outside the gene matches. The CDR3 sequence is 16 residues long. Germline values: CDR1 MDHEN, CDR2 SYDVKM. In DNA form, the CDR3 reads TGTGCCAGCAGTTCCCCGGCAGGGGGCTTCTTAAACACCATATATTTT. This encodes CASSSPAGGFLNTIYF.

The chain is built from TRBV28 and TRBJ2-7; the match to TRBD2 covers 7 bases. Trimming at V came to 4 bases and at J to 2 bases, leaving 8 bases not matched to a gene. Germline assignment: CDR1 MDHEN and CDR2 SYDVKM. The CDR3 spans 15 residues. CDR3 DNA sequence: TGTGCCAGCAGTTCCCCCGGGGGGACTACCTACGAGCAGTACTTC. This codes for CASSSPGGTTYEQYF.

This clone was detected a few times. Distinct nucleotide sequences in the sample also encode this CDR3. The rearrangement links TRBV19 to TRBJ1-2; no clear D gene. The CDR3 is 13 amino acids. Trimming stripped 5 bases from V and 1 base from J, with 8 bases between. Germline V gives CDR1 LNHDA, CDR2 SQIVND (reference sequence). The CDR3 bases are TGTGCCAGTAGTTATCGAGGTAACTATGGCTACACCTTC. The encoded protein is CASSYRGNYGYTF.

The chain carries TRBV29-1 and TRBJ2-2; TRBD1 might be the D (5 bases). CDR1 and CDR2 (germline): SQVTM, ANQGSEA. This CDR3 spans 15 amino acids. With 5 bases removed from V and 0 bases from J, the gap between germline ends came to 13 bases. The CDR3 is CSVSRQTSNTGELFF. CDR3 coding DNA: TGCAGCGTTTCCAGACAGACTTCGAACACCGGGGAGCTGTTTTTT.

This rearrangement joins TRBV9 to TRBJ1-6; 7 nucleotides agree with TRBD1. CDR3 size: 15 residues. Trimming took 4 bases from V and 8 from J; bases not matched to a gene: 9. Per the germline V gene, CDR1 is SGDLS and CDR2 is YYNGEE. In nucleotides, the CDR3 is TGTGCCAGCAGCACCAGCGGCAGGGGGGATTCACCCCTCCACTTT. Amino acid sequence: CASSTSGRGDSPLHF.

The V and J genes are TRBV7-2 and TRBJ2-2; 8 bases line up with TRBD2. Germline CDR1 SGHTA, CDR2 FQGNSA. The CDR3 spans 18 residues. The ends lost 2 bases at V and 2 bases at J; junction bases unmatched: 10. CDR3 DNA: TGTGCCAGCAGCTTAAATCAAGCGGGAGCCGCCAACACCGGGGAGCTGTTTTTT. Translation gives CASSLNQAGAANTGELFF.

The rearrangement uses TRBV12-3 or TRBV12-4 and TRBJ2-7, with D perhaps matching TRBD2 (5 bases). Trimming shortened V by 4 bases and J by 4 bases, and 5 bases separated the two germline ends. This CDR3 spans 11 amino acids. The DNA for the CDR3 is TGTGCCAGCAGTTCGGGGTACGAGCAGTACTTC. The encoded protein is CASSSGYEQYF.

This chain joins TRBV13 and TRBJ2-7; D is possibly TRBD2 (5 bases). The V end was cut by 8 bases, the J end by 5 bases, with 13 bases between. Looked up from germline, CDR1 is PRHDT and CDR2 is FYEKMQ (reference sequence). The CDR3 length is 12 residues. The CDR3 DNA is TGTGCCAGCGGTCGCCCGGGGAACGAGCAGTACTTC. Its translation is CASGRPGNEQYF.

The chain uses TRBV3-1 (or the pseudogene TRBV3-2) and TRBJ2-7; no reliable D call. The V end was cut by 3 bases, the J end by 5 bases, with 17 bases between. CDR3 length: 15 amino acids. CDR1 is LGHDT, CDR2 YNNKEL, per germline (reference sequence). CDR3 nucleotides: TGTGCCAGCAGCCAGGCAGGATACTTTCGGAACGAGCAGTACTTC. This translates into CASSQAGYFRNEQYF.

The chain joins TRBV7-2 to TRBJ2-2, with a tentative D call TRBD2 (6 bases). Deletions cut 4 bases from V and 9 bases from J, with 12 bases between. Germline lookup yields CDR1 SGHTA and CDR2 FQGNSA. The CDR3 length is 13 residues. The CDR3 DNA reads TGTGCCAGCAGCTGGGGGGTAGTTAGGGAGCTGTTTTTT. Amino acid sequence: CASSWGVVRELFF.

This clone has a single count. This chain uses TRBV7-2 with TRBJ2-7; 12 bases fit TRBD2. This CDR3 region has 16 residues. The V segment lost 0 bases and the J segment 6 bases; nucleotides outside the gene matches: 6. Germline lookup yields CDR1 SGHTA and CDR2 FQGNSA. The CDR3 nucleotides are TGTGCCAGCAGCTTAGCTGGACTAGCGGGAAGGCGCGAGCAGTACTTC. It specifies CASSLAGLAGRREQYF. Combining the CDR3 with reference TRBV7-2 and TRBJ2-7 gives the whole variable domain GAGVSQSPSNKVTEKGKDVELRCDPISGHTALYWYRQSLGQGLEFLIYFQGNSAPDKSGLPSDRFSAERTGGSVSTLTIQRTQQEDSAVYLCASSLAGLAGRREQYFGPGTRLTVT.

This chain joins TRBV5-6 and TRBJ2-7, with D perhaps matching TRBD1 (6 bases). CDR1 SGHDT and CDR2 YYEEEE come from the germline V gene. This CDR3 is 15 amino acids long. V lost 4 bases, J lost 4 bases, and 18 bases lay in between. The CDR3 loop is CASSQQGTGKYEQYF. The CDR3 region has the DNA TGTGCCAGCAGCCAACAGGGAACGGGTAAATACGAGCAGTACTTC.

This CDR3 is CASRAGTATDTQYF. CDR3 bases: TGTGCCAGCAGAGCTGGGACAGCCACAGATACGCAGTATTTT. The chain has TRBV2 and TRBJ2-3, with 7 bases aligning to TRBD1. The trim removed 6 bases at V and 2 bases at J, leaving 5 bases unmatched. CDR1 and CDR2 (germline): SNHLY, FYNNEI. The CDR3 covers 14 residues.

The chain carries TRBV5-1 and TRBJ2-1; D uncertain. V lost 4 bases, J lost 0 bases, and 11 bases lay in between. The CDR3 runs 15 residues. CDR1 and CDR2 (germline): SGHRS, YFSETQ. The CDR3 nucleotides are TGCGCCAGCAGCGCCTCGGTGAGCTCCTACAATGAGCAGTTCTTC. Translating gives CASSASVSSYNEQFF.

V and J are TRBV25-1 and TRBJ1-2; 7 positions agree with TRBD1. From germline, CDR1 is MGHDK and CDR2 SYGVNS. The CDR3 totals 16 residues. V was clipped by 6 bases and J by 3 bases; unmatched bases: 13. CDR3 sequence: CASRPGQTKSYYGYTF. In DNA form, the CDR3 reads TGTGCCAGCAGACCGGGACAGACCAAGTCCTACTATGGCTACACCTTC.

The J gene is TRBJ2-1, the V gene TRBV7-6; a possible D gene is TRBD2 (6 bases). The CDR3 covers 16 residues. The germline V and J ends were trimmed by 5 bases and 0 bases, with 14 bases remaining between them. The V gene's germline CDR1 is SGHVS and CDR2 FNYEAQ. The CDR3 here is CASSPGAGSSYNEQFF. The CDR3 coding sequence is TGTGCCAGCAGCCCAGGAGCCGGGAGCTCCTACAATGAGCAGTTCTTC.

In DNA, the CDR3 is TGTGCCAGCAGCCAAGATTCCCTCGCGGGAGTGGGCGAGCAGTACTTC. It yields the protein CASSQDSLAGVGEQYF. The rearrangement links TRBV3-1 (or the pseudogene TRBV3-2) to TRBJ2-7; TRBD2 matches at 7 bases. With V trimmed by 0 bases and J by 6 bases, 11 bases remained unmatched. This CDR3 is built from 16 residues. Germline lookup yields CDR1 LGHDT and CDR2 YNNKEL (reference sequence).

This chain uses TRBV6-5 with TRBJ1-1; D unclear. The CDR3 loop spans 13 amino acids. Germline V gene lookup returns CDR1 MNHEY and CDR2 SVGAGI. The V end was cut by 2 bases, the J end by 7 bases, with 11 bases between. The CDR3 region is CASSYGLQGEAFF. The CDR3 DNA sequence: TGTGCCAGCAGTTACGGGCTTCAAGGTGAAGCTTTCTTT.

This clone has more than one count but fewer than ten. The J gene is TRBJ2-5, the V gene TRBV5-4, with a weak D call TRBD1 (7 bases). CDR3 length: 17 residues. CDR1 and CDR2 (germline): SGHNT, YYREEE (reference sequence). V was cut by 1 base and J by 3 bases, with 19 bases left in between. DNA of the CDR3: TGTGCCAGCAGCTTGATTGGAGGGGGCTACTTCGAAGAGACCCAGTACTTC. Translated: CASSLIGGGYFEETQYF.

The V and J genes are TRBV5-4 and TRBJ2-7; D remains unclear. CDR1 SGHNT and CDR2 YYREEE come from the germline V gene (reference sequence). The CDR3 covers 13 residues. The V and J ends lost 3 bases and 2 bases respectively, with 9 bases between them. Written as DNA, the CDR3 is TGTGCCAGCAGCTCCCGAGCCGCCTACGAGCAGTACTTC. Translated, it gives CASSSRAAYEQYF.